The 18 T cell receptor beta chains below were found in one sample sequenced in a study of response to subunit inactivated influenza vaccine. TCRdb analysed the RT-PCR reads with MiXCR anew, one entry per CDR3 protein. The table lists fewer than 600,000 distinct CDR3 sequences, less than 7.5% of them singletons. Specimen: PBMCs from blood, collected less than 25 months after vaccination. Every receptor here comes from a man in his fifties or sixties who received an inactivated influenza vaccine.

This clonotype was seen a few times. The V gene is TRBV20-1, the J gene TRBJ2-7; D could derive from TRBD1 or TRBD2 (5 bases each). V lost 0 bases and J 4 bases, leaving 16 bases between the germline ends. The CDR3 spans 15 residues. The germline V gene encodes CDR1 DFQATT and CDR2 SNEGSKA (reference sequence). The CDR3 spells CSARDWAGTSYEQYF. Here the CDR3 DNA reads TGCAGTGCTAGAGATTGGGCAGGGACCTCTTACGAGCAGTACTTC.

This clonotype showed up many times. V usage is TRBV7-9 and J usage is TRBJ2-7; 7 bases align to TRBD1. The length of the CDR3 is 11 residues. The junction had 2 bases not matched to a gene; V was cut back by 10 bases and J by 2 bases. The germline V gene encodes CDR1 SEHNR and CDR2 FQNEAQ (reference sequence). The CDR3 is CATRGTYEQYF. The CDR3 nucleotides are TGTGCCACCAGGGGGACCTACGAGCAGTACTTC.

There are many counts of this clonotype. CDR3 sequence reads: CASSLTGVSYEQYF. DNA of the CDR3: TGTGCCAGCAGCTTAACAGGGGTCTCCTACGAGCAGTACTTC. The chain uses TRBV7-8 and TRBJ2-7, with TRBD1 matching 7 bases. Trimming at V came to 2 bases and at J to 0 bases, leaving 1 base not matched to a gene. From germline, CDR1 is SGHVS and CDR2 FQNEAQ. The CDR3 has 14 amino acids.

The chain uses TRBV2 and TRBJ2-2; no definite D call. This CDR3 is 14 amino acids long. CDR1 is SNHLY and CDR2 is FYNNEI in the germline V gene. The ends were cut back, 3 bases at V and 5 bases at J, with 10 bases in the middle. CDR3 DNA: TGTGCCAGCAGTGAGGCTAGATCTACCGGGGAGCTGTTTTTT. Protein: CASSEARSTGELFF.

This clonotype was recorded a few times. The V gene is TRBV4-2, the J gene TRBJ2-3, with 9 nucleotides matching TRBD2. In germline, CDR1 is LGHNA, CDR2 YNFKEQ. Unmatched junction bases numbered 12, after V lost 4 bases and J lost 4 bases. This CDR3 has 17 residues. The CDR3, as DNA: TGTGCCAGCAGCCGAGAGAAACTAGCGGGTGTCTCAGATACGCAGTATTTT. It is translated as CASSREKLAGVSDTQYF.

In this sample, this clonotype turned up many times. The genes are TRBV14 and TRBJ2-2; 8 bases map to TRBD2. The CDR3 sequence is 18 residues long. The V segment lost 0 bases and the J segment 2 bases; nucleotides outside the gene matches: 8. The V gene's germline CDR1 is SGHDN and CDR2 FVKESK. The CDR3 spells CASSQDPYREGNTGELFF. CDR3 DNA: TGTGCCAGCAGCCAAGATCCTTACCGGGAGGGCAACACCGGGGAGCTGTTTTTT.

This clonotype was detected only a few times. The J gene is TRBJ2-3, the V gene TRBV20-1; 7 bases agree with TRBD2. This CDR3 contains 17 residues. V shed 0 bases and J 6 bases; nucleotides not matched to a gene: 15. From germline, CDR1 is DFQATT and CDR2 SNEGSKA (reference sequence). The CDR3 loop is CSARDRRRGSGGDTQYF. The CDR3 coding sequence is TGCAGTGCTAGAGATCGAAGGCGCGGGAGTGGAGGGGATACGCAGTATTTT.

The chain joins TRBV20-1 to TRBJ1-1; possible D gene TRBD1, 5 bases. V lost 3 bases and J lost 4, with 21 bases in between. This CDR3 has 16 amino acids. Germline V gives CDR1 DFQATT, CDR2 SNEGSKA (reference sequence). CDR3 sequence: CSARLTGHSKGTEAFF. The CDR3 coding sequence is TGCAGTGCTAGGTTAACCGGACACTCCAAGGGCACTGAAGCTTTCTTT.

This clonotype came up a few times. V is TRBV7-9 and J is TRBJ1-2; 8 bases are a match to TRBD1. The CDR3 extends over 14 amino acids. The V gene end was trimmed by 5 bases and the J gene end by 4 bases; junction bases not matched to a gene: 6. Germline CDR1 and CDR2: SEHNR and FQNEAQ (reference sequence). CDR3 bases: TGTGCCAGCAGCCCTGAAGACAGGGGCTATGGCTACACCTTC. It is translated as CASSPEDRGYGYTF.

This clonotype was recorded at least ten times. The rearrangement joins TRBV2 to TRBJ2-5, with D uncertain. The ends were cut back, 4 bases at V and 4 bases at J, with 22 bases in the middle. The CDR3 sequence is 17 residues long. Germline CDR1 reads SNHLY; CDR2 reads FYNNEI. In DNA form, the CDR3 reads TGTGCCAGCAGTGGGTCCTTCATTGGAAAGACTGGAGAGACCCAGTACTTC. Translating it yields CASSGSFIGKTGETQYF. The full variable domain, with the rest looked up from reference TRBV2 and TRBJ2-5, is EPEVTQTPSHQVTQMGQEVILRCVPISNHLYFYWYRQILGQKVEFLVSFYNNEISEKSEIFDDQFSVERPDGSNFTLKIRSTKLEDSAMYFCASSGSFIGKTGETQYFGPGTRLLVL.

V and J are TRBV27 and TRBJ2-7; 8 bases align to TRBD1. CDR1 and CDR2 (germline): MNHEY, SMNVEV (reference sequence). V dropped 5 bases and J dropped 7; count of bases not matched to a gene: 13. This CDR3 has 15 amino acids. The CDR3 sequence: CASSGQDRVIGEQYF. CDR3 bases: TGTGCCAGCAGTGGGCAGGACAGGGTGATAGGGGAGCAGTACTTC.

The table lists this clonotype with a few counts. It may be a read error: a sequence one base away is much more abundant. V usage is TRBV29-1 and J usage is TRBJ2-3; TRBD2 aligns across 9 bases. The V gene's germline CDR1 is SQVTM and CDR2 ANQGSEA. The CDR3 consists of 16 residues. CDR3 sequence reads: CSARRGSGGSTDPQYF. The DNA of the CDR3 is TGCAGCGCCCGGCGGGGTAGCGGGGGCAGCACAGATCCGCAGTATTTT.

This clonotype occurred many times. CDR3 protein: CATLDRSSGNTIYF. The DNA of the CDR3 is TGTGCCACCCTAGACAGGAGCTCTGGAAACACCATATATTTT. The chain joins TRBV6-1 to TRBJ1-3; perhaps TRBD1 as D (6 bases). Trimming took 10 bases from V and 0 from J, leaving 13 bases between them. The CDR3 is 14 residues long. Germline V gene sequence: CDR1 MNHNS, CDR2 SASEGT.

This clonotype was detected many times. The chain uses TRBV7-8 and TRBJ2-1; 8 nucleotides agree with TRBD1. V was pared by 5 bases and J by 0 bases, with 18 bases of the junction left unmatched. The CDR3 spans 20 residues. Germline V gene data show CDR1 as SGHVS and CDR2 as FQNEAQ. CDR3 sequence: CASSQGADRTSLSSYNEQFF. Written as DNA, the CDR3 is TGTGCCAGCAGCCAGGGGGCGGACAGAACTTCCTTGAGCTCCTACAATGAGCAGTTCTTC.

The V gene is TRBV4-1, the J gene TRBJ1-1; the D gene is possibly TRBD1 (5 bases). Trimming pared 1 base from V and 7 bases from J, leaving 13 bases between. This CDR3 contains 14 residues. CDR1 is MGHRA and CDR2 is YSYEKL in the germline V gene. The CDR3 bases are TGCGCCAGCAGCCAAGTGGGGGGTACGGGTGAAGCTTTCTTT. Translated: CASSQVGGTGEAFF.

Ten or more counts support this clonotype. The DNA of the CDR3 is TGCGCCAGTAGACTAGCGGGAGACACCGGGGAGCTGTTTTTT. Protein: CASRLAGDTGELFF. The chain links TRBV5-1 to TRBJ2-2, with 12 bases fitting TRBD2. The V gene end was trimmed by 8 bases and the J gene end by 3 bases; junction bases not matched to a gene: 2. CDR3 size: 14 residues. CDR1 and CDR2 (germline): SGHRS, YFSETQ.

In its sample, this clonotype was seen many times. This rearrangement joins TRBV18 to TRBJ2-5, with D possibly being TRBD1 (5 bases). Germline lookup yields CDR1 KGHSH and CDR2 LQKENI. This CDR3 spans 14 amino acids. Trimming removed 6 bases at V and 1 base at J, with 12 bases between. CDR3 protein: CASSLTGTQETQYF. As DNA, the CDR3 is TGTGCCAGCTCCCTCACAGGTACCCAAGAGACCCAGTACTTC. Full variable domain (outside the CDR3, taken from reference TRBV18 and TRBJ2-5): NAGVMQNPRHLVRRRGQEARLRCSPMKGHSHVYWYRQLPEEGLKFMVYLQKENIIDESGMPKERFSAEFPKEGPSILRIQQVVRGDSAAYFCASSLTGTQETQYFGPGTRLLVL.

Many counts were recorded for this clonotype. This chain joins TRBV20-1 and TRBJ2-1, with 10 bases that match TRBD2. CDR3 size: 13 residues. V shed 5 bases and J 7 bases; nucleotides not matched to a gene: 5. The germline V gene has CDR1 DFQATT and CDR2 SNEGSKA (reference sequence). The CDR3: CSASQTSGNEQFF. In nucleotides, the CDR3 is TGCAGTGCTTCCCAGACTAGCGGGAATGAGCAGTTCTTC.